This TCR beta chain was profiled in a study of shared clonotypes between healthy human individuals. The overall study: For every donor, three CD4 naive, three CD4 memory, two CD8 naive and one CD8 memory plates were used.

Assay used: immunoSEQ multiplex PCR; TCRdb lists only in-frame clones, some missing. The sample records over a million clones, roughly 96% being singletons. Each sample came from a Caucasian adult donor living in Nashville, Tennessee. The clonotype comes from a young man in good health. The sequenced sample was naive CD4+ T cells sorted from blood. Stated subset: CD45RA+ positively selected.

CDR3 protein: CASSKRNTGQNSQFF. The CDR3 DNA is TGTGCCAGCAGCAAGCGTAACACAGGGCAGAATTCGCAGTTCTTC. The chain is built from TRBV11-3 and TRBJ2-1; D is perhaps TRBD1 (6 bases). The germline V gene has CDR1 SGHNT and CDR2 YENEEA. V was shortened by 5 bases and J by 12 bases, with 23 bases between the two germline ends. The CDR3 has 15 amino acids.